These 7 T cell receptor beta chains were sequenced from one sample in a study of T cell repertoires in cytomegalovirus infection. TCRdb called the reads again in MiXCR, with one record for every CDR3 protein. There are around 360,000 distinct CDR3 sequences in the sample; about 35% occur only once, and roughly 13% lies in the top ten. These receptors have no known antigen. The starting material was cultured PBMCs, obtained from culture after CMV antigen stimulation. These TCRs come from a human donor in good health (CMV status not recorded). Some clones in this sample may be carry-over from other donors' samples.

CDR3 sequence: CASSLRDGPDTQYF. For the CDR3, the DNA is TGTGCCAGCAGCTTAAGGGATGGGCCAGATACGCAGTATTTT. The chain recombines TRBV7-9 with TRBJ2-3; D gene ambiguous. Germline V gene lookup returns CDR1 SEHNR and CDR2 FQNEAQ (reference sequence). The CDR3 length is 14 residues. V was clipped by 2 bases and J by 4 bases, with 10 bases between them.

This sequence joins TRBV5-4 and TRBJ1-2; a possible D gene is TRBD1 (6 bases). The germline V gene has CDR1 SGHNT and CDR2 YYREEE (reference sequence). This CDR3 comprises 14 residues. Trimming took 4 bases from V and 4 from J, leaving 14 bases between them. CDR3 DNA sequence: TGTGCCAGCAGCCGTTCGGGGGCTGGCTATGGCTACACCTTC. Amino acid sequence: CASSRSGAGYGYTF.

This clonotype was counted between two and nine times. The genes are TRBV5-6 and TRBJ2-1; tentative D call: TRBD2 (6 bases). The CDR3 length is 15 residues. V lost 4 bases to trimming and J lost 4 bases, with 15 bases between them. CDR1 is SGHDT and CDR2 is YYEEEE in the germline V gene. Here the CDR3 DNA reads TGTGCCAGCAGCGACAAGACTAGGCCTTACAATGAGCAGTTCTTC. Protein product: CASSDKTRPYNEQFF.

The rearrangement uses TRBV5-1 and TRBJ2-5; TRBD2 matches 8 bases. This CDR3 is 14 amino acids long. The J segment lost 4 bases and the V segment lost 4 bases, leaving 6 bases of the junction unmatched. Germline V CDR1 and CDR2: SGHRS, YFSETQ. In DNA form, the CDR3 reads TGCGCCAGCAGCCGCCGGGGGGGCACAGAGACCCAGTACTTC. Amino acids: CASSRRGGTETQYF.

This clonotype was seen ten or more times. V usage is TRBV12-5 and J usage is TRBJ1-1; no firm D call. Germline V lookup: CDR1 LGHNT, CDR2 FRNRAP. The CDR3 consists of 13 residues. Trimming removed 1 base from V and 4 bases from J, with 7 bases in between. As DNA, the CDR3 is TGTGCTAGTGGTTTGGAAGGTGGCACTGAAGCTTTCTTT. Amino acids: CASGLEGGTEAFF.

This clonotype was observed once. This rearrangement joins TRBV19 to TRBJ2-1; maybe TRBD1 (5 bases). The V end was cut by 3 bases, the J end by 4 bases, with 13 bases between. CDR1 and CDR2 (germline): LNHDA, SQIVND (reference sequence). CDR3 length: 15 residues. CDR3 in amino acids: CASSISRGLYNEQFF. The CDR3 nucleotides are TGTGCCAGTAGTATCTCTAGGGGATTATACAATGAGCAGTTCTTC.

This clonotype was counted many times. The chain has TRBV7-2 and TRBJ2-5; possible D gene TRBD2, 6 bases. This CDR3 comprises 13 residues. Germline CDR1 is SGHTA and CDR2 is FQGNSA. With 7 bases removed from V and 3 bases from J, the gap between germline ends came to 12 bases. The CDR3 here is CASTRDSEETQYF. The CDR3 nucleotides are TGTGCCAGCACCCGGGACTCGGAAGAGACCCAGTACTTC.